This T cell receptor beta chain derives from a study of blood T cell repertoires in COVID-19. Across the whole study: The origin of the acute and convalescent COVID-19 samples was the United States, Italy and Spain. The analysed material was cDNA or gDNA that came from T cells, B-cell-depleted T cells, or PBMCs.

As processed by the authors: Amplification with reference gene primers provided the estimates of nucleated cell counts. The table came from immunoSEQ multiplex PCR; TCRdb's copy has only in-frame clones and leaves some out. The V and J calls and clone size come from that table; D and trimming were worked out from the DNA. Of fewer than 150,000 clones in the sample, more than 70% were seen once. The CDR3 is 13 residues long. Trimming took off 6 bases at V and 8 bases at J, with 16 bases between the two ends. Germline V gives CDR1 ENHRY, CDR2 SYGVKD. The chain recombines TRBV10-3 with TRBJ1-2; D not resolved. The sequence was collected from a woman aged 55-70 years with acute or convalescent COVID-19. The sample consisted of peripheral blood. CDR3 bases: TGTGCCATCAGCCGGCCAACAGCACCCGGCTACACCTTC. It codes for CAISRPTAPGYTF.